What follows is one T cell receptor (beta chain) and its context. Antigen unknown. Profiled with immunoSEQ multiplex PCR; TCRdb holds only in-frame clones, not every one. The data contain approximately 52,000 clones, around 75% of them seen just once; the ten biggest clones take up roughly 16%. The sample comes from a study of PD-1 blockade in classical Hodgkin lymphoma. General study results and limits: Repertoires differed for reasons still undefined, possibly disease activity or prior therapy. A significant rise in TCR diversity by C4D1 was seen for CD4+ but not CD8+ cells.

The length of the CDR3 is 14 residues. The germline gives CDR1 MNHEY, CDR2 SVGAGI. V lost 5 bases and J lost 3, with 12 bases in between. In every patient, relapse followed autologous stem cell transplantation, while exposure to brentuximab vedotin differed. This specimen consisted of peripheral blood mononuclear cells (PBMCs), obtained before the second cycle of nivolumab. This chain connects TRBV6-5 to TRBJ2-3; TRBD2 is a possible D gene (6 bases). The receptor's source is a human donor with classical Hodgkin lymphoma. The CDR3 loop is CASSPRLGTDTQYF. CDR3 DNA: TGTGCCAGCAGTCCACGACTAGGGACAGATACGCAGTATTTT.